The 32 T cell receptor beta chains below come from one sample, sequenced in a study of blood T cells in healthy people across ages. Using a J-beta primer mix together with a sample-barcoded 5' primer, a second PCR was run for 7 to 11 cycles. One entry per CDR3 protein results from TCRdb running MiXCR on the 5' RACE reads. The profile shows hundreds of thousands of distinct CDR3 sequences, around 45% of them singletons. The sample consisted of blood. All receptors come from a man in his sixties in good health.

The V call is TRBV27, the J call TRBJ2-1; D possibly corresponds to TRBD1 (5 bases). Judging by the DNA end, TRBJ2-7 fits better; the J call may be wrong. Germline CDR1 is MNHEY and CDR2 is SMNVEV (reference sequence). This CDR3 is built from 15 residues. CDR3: CASSFKGNPYNEQYF. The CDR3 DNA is TGTGCCAGCAGTTTTAAGGGGAATCCCTACAATGAGCAGTACTTC.

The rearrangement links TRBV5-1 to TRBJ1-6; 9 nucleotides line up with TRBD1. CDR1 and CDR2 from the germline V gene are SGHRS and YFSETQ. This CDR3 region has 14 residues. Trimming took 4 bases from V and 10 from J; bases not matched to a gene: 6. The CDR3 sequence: CASSVGQGSSPLHF. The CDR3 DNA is TGCGCCAGCAGCGTGGGACAGGGCTCATCACCCCTCCACTTT.

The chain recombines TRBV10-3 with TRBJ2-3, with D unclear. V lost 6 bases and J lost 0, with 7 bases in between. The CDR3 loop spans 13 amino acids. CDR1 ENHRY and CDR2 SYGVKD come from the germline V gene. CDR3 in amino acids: CAIRLHSTDTQYF. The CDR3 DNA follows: TGTGCCATCAGATTGCATAGCACAGATACGCAGTATTTT.

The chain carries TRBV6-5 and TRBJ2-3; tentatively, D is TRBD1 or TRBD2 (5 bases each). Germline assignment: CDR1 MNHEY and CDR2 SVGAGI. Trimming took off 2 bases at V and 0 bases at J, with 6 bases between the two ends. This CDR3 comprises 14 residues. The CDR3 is CASSYRGSTDTQYF. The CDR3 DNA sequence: TGTGCCAGCAGTTACCGGGGCAGCACAGATACGCAGTATTTT.

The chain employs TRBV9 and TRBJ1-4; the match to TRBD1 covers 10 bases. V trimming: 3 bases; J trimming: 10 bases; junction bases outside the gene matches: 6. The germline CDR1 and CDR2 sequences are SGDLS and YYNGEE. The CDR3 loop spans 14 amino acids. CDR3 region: CASSAGTGDGKLFF. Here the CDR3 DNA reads TGTGCCAGCAGCGCCGGGACAGGGGATGGAAAACTGTTTTTT.

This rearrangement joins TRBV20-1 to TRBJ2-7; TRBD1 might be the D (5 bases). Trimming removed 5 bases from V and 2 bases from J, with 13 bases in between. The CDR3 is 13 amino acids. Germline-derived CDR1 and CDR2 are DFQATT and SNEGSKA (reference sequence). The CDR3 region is CSAETGSAYEQYF. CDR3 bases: TGCAGTGCTGAAACAGGATCCGCCTACGAGCAGTACTTC.

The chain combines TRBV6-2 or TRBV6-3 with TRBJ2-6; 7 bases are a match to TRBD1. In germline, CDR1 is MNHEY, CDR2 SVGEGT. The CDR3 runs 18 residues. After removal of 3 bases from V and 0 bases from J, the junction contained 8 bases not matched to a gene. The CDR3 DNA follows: TGTGCCAGCAGTTATCCGGGACAGCCTATCTCTGGGGCCAACGTCCTGACTTTC. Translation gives CASSYPGQPISGANVLTF.

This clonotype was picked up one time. The CDR3, as DNA: TGTGCCAGCAGTTATACCGGGACAGGGACTAGCACAGATACGCAGTATTTT. This sequence encodes CASSYTGTGTSTDTQYF. This chain uses TRBV6-6 with TRBJ2-3; 9 bases match TRBD1. V dropped 3 bases and J dropped 0; count of bases not matched to a gene: 7. This CDR3 is built from 17 residues. Per germline, CDR1 MNHNY and CDR2 SVGAGI (reference sequence).

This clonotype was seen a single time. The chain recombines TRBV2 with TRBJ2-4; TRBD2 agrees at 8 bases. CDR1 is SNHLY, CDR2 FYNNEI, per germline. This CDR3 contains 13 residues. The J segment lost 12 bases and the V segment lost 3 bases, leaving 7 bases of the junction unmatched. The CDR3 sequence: CASSEVAGNDQYF. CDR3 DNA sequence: TGTGCCAGCAGTGAGGTAGCGGGGAACGATCAGTACTTC. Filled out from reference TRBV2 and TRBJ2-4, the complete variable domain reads EPEVTQTPSHQVTQMGQEVILRCVPISNHLYFYWYRQILGQKVEFLVSFYNNEISEKSEIFDDQFSVERPDGSNFTLKIRSTKLEDSAMYFCASSEVAGNDQYFGAGTRLSVL.

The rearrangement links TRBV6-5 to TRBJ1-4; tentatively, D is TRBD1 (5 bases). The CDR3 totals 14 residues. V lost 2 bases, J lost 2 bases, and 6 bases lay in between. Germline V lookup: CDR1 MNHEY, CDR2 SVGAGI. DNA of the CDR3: TGTGCCAGCAGTTACGGGGGGACTAATGAAAAACTGTTTTTT. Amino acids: CASSYGGTNEKLFF.

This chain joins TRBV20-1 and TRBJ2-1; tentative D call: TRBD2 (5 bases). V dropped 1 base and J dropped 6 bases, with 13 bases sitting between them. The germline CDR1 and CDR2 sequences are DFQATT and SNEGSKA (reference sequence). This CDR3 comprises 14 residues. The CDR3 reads CSARAPRTPNEQFF. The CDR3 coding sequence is TGCAGTGCTAGAGCCCCCCGGACTCCCAATGAGCAGTTCTTC.

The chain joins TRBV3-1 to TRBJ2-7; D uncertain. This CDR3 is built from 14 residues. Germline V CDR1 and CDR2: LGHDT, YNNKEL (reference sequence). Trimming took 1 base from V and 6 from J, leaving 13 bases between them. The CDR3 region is CASSQGRVPVEQYF. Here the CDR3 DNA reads TGTGCCAGCAGCCAAGGACGGGTCCCGGTCGAGCAGTACTTC.

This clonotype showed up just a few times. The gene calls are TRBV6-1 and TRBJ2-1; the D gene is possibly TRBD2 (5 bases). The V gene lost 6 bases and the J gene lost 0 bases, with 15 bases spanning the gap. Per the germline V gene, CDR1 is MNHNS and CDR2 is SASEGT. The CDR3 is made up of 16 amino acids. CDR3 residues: CASRPRDLDSYNEQFF. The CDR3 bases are TGTGCCAGCAGGCCGAGGGATCTAGACTCCTACAATGAGCAGTTCTTC.

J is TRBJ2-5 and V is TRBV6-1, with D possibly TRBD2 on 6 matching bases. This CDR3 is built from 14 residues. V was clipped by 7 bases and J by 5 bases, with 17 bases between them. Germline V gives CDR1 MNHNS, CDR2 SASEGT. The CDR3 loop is CASTPGRQRETQYF. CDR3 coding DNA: TGTGCCAGCACCCCTGGGAGGCAAAGGGAGACCCAGTACTTC.

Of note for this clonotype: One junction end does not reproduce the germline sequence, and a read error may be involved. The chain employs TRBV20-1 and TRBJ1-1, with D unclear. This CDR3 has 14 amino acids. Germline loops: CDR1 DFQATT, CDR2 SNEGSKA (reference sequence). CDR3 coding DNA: TGCAGTGCTAGCCCTTCGAACCCGAACGCTGAAGCTTTCTTT. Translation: CSASPSNPNAEAFF.

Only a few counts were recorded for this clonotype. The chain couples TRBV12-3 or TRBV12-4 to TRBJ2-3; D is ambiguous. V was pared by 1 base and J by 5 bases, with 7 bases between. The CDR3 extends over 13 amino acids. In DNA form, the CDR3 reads TGTGCCAGCAGTTTAGAGGACCTAGATACGCAGTATTTT. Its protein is CASSLEDLDTQYF.

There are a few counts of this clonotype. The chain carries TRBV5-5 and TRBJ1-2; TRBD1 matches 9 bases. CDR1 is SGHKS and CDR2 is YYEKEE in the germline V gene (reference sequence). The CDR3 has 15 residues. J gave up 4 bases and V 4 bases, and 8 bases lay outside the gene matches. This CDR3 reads CASSQAGTGPYGYTF. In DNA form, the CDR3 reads TGTGCCAGCAGCCAAGCCGGGACAGGGCCCTATGGCTACACCTTC.

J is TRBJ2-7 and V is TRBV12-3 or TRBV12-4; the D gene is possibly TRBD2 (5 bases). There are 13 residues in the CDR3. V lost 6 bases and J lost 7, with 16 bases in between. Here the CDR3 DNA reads TGTGCCAGCAGACGTGGCGGCCCGGGGGAGCAGTACTTC. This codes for CASRRGGPGEQYF.

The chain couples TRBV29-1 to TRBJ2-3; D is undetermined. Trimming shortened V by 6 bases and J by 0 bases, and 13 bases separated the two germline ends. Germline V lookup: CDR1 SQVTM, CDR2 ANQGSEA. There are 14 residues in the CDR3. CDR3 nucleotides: TGCAGCGTGGGTGTCGCAAGGAGCACAGATACGCAGTATTTT. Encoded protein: CSVGVARSTDTQYF.

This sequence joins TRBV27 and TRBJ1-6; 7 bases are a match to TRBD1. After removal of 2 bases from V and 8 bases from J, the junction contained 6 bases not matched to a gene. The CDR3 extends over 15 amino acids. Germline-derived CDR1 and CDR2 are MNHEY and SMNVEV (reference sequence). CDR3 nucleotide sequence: TGTGCCAGCAGTTTAATCGGGACAGCCTATTCACCCCTCCACTTT. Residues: CASSLIGTAYSPLHF.

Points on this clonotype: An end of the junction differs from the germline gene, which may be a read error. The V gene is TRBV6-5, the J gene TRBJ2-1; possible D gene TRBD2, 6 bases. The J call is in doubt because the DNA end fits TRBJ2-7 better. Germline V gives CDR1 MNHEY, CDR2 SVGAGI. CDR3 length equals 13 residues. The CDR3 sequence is CASSQTSRNEQYF. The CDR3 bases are TGCGCCAGCAGTCAGACTAGTAGAAATGAGCAGTACTTC.

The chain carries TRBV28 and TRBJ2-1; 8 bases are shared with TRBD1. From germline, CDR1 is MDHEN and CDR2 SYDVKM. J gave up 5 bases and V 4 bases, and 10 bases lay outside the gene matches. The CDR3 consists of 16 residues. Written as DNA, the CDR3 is TGTGCCAGCAGTTCACGACCAGGGGGCCAGGACAATGAGCAGTTCTTC. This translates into CASSSRPGGQDNEQFF.

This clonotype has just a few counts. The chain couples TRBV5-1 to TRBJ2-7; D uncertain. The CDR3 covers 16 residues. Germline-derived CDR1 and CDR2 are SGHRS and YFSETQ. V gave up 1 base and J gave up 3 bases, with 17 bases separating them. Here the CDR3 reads CASSLPAGIWFYEQYF. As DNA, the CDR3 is TGCGCCAGCAGCTTGCCTGCAGGAATTTGGTTCTACGAGCAGTACTTC.

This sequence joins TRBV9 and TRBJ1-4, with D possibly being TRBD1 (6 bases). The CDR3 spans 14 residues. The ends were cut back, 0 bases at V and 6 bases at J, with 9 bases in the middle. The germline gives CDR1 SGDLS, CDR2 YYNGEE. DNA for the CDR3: TGTGCCAGCAGCGTAGAGGCAGGGGATGAAAAACTGTTTTTT. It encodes CASSVEAGDEKLFF.

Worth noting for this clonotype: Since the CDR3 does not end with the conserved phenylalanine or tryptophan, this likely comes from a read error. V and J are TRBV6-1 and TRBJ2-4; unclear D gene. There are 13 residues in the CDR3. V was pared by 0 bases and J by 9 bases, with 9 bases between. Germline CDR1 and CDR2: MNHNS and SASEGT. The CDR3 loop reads CASSEASISIQYV. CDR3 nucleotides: TGTGCCAGCAGTGAAGCGAGTATTTCCATTCAGTACGTC.

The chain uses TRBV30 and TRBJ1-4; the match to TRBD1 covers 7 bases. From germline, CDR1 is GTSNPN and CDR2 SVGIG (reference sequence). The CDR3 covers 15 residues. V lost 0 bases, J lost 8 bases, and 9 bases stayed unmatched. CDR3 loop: CAWSVRTGNREKLFF. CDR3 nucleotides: TGTGCCTGGAGTGTACGGACAGGTAATAGGGAAAAACTGTTTTTT. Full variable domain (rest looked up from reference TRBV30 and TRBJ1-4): SQTIHQWPATLVQPVGSPLSLECTVEGTSNPNLYWYRQAAGRGLQLLFYSVGIGQISSEVPQNLSASRPQDRQFILSSKKLLLSDSGFYLCAWSVRTGNREKLFFGSGTQLSVL.

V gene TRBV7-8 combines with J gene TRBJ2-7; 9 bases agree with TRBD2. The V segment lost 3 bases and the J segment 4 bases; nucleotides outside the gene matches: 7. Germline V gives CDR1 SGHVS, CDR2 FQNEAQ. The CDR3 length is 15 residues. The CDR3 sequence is CASSFGGGAVYEQYF. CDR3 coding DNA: TGTGCCAGCAGCTTCGGCGGGGGGGCCGTTTACGAGCAGTACTTC.

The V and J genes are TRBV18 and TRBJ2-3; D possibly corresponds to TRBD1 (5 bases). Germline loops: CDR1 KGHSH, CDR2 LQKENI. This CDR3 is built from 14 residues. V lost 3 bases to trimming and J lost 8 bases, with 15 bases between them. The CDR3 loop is CASSPDTREATQYF. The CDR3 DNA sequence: TGTGCCAGCTCACCGGACACCAGGGAAGCTACGCAGTATTTT.

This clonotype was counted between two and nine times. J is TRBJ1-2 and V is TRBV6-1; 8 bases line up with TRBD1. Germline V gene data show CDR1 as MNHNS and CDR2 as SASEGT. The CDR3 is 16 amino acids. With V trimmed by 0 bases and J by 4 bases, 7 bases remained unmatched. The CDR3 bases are TGTGCCAGCAGTGAAGCGGGACAGGCGGGGAGCTATGGCTACACCTTC. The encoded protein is CASSEAGQAGSYGYTF.

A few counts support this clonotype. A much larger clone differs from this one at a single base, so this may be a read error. The CDR3 loop reads CASSWEDLQTQYF. Here the CDR3 DNA reads TGCGCCAGCAGCTGGGAAGACCTACAGACCCAGTACTTC. This chain joins TRBV5-1 and TRBJ2-5; no clear D. This CDR3 region has 13 residues. The V gene's germline CDR1 is SGHRS and CDR2 YFSETQ. The V gene lost 3 bases and the J gene lost 6 bases, with 12 bases spanning the gap.

In DNA form, the CDR3 reads TGTGCCAGCAGCCAAGACTGGGGGTCCTACGAGCAGTACTTC. Translating gives CASSQDWGSYEQYF. The chain joins TRBV3-1 to TRBJ2-7; D may correspond to TRBD1 or TRBD2 (5 bases each). The CDR3 is made up of 14 amino acids. V was shortened by 0 bases and J by 1 base, with 7 bases between the two germline ends. Germline CDR1 LGHDT, CDR2 YNNKEL (reference sequence).

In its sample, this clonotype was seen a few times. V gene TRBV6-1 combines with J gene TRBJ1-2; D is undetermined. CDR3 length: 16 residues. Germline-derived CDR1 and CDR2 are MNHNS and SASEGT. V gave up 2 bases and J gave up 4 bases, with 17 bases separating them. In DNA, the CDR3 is TGTGCCAGCAGTGAATCAGTAGGTTCGGGGAGCTATGGCTACACCTTC. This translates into CASSESVGSGSYGYTF.